This T cell receptor (beta chain) was found in a study of PD-1 blockade in classical Hodgkin lymphoma. Each of the patients experienced relapse following autologous stem cell transplantation, and their brentuximab vedotin exposure differed. V was pared by 5 bases and J by 2 bases, with 13 bases between. The CDR3 is 14 residues long. CDR1 SGHVT and CDR2 SQSDAQ come from the germline V gene. Some clones are missing from TCRdb's copy, which holds only in-frame ones; the method was immunoSEQ multiplex PCR. The sample lists tens of thousands of clones; around 80% were seen once. Regarding this clone: What it binds is unknown.

Study-wide results and caveats: The causes of the repertoire differences, possibly disease activity or prior therapy, remain undefined. According to reports, newly diagnosed patients had lower baseline TCR diversity than healthy donors, and relapsed/refractory patients had lower baseline TCR diversity still. At C4D1, TCR diversity had climbed significantly for CD4+ cells, though not for CD8+ cells. Complete responders matched newly diagnosed patients in baseline diversity.

The sequences come from peripheral blood mononuclear cells (PBMCs), collected at baseline. This chain joins TRBV7-4 and TRBJ2-7, with D possibly called TRBD1 or TRBD2 (5 bases each). The TCR sequence derives from a human donor with classical Hodgkin lymphoma. CDR3 protein: CASSVGTGPYEQYF. The CDR3 coding sequence is TGTGCCAGCAGCGTAGGTACGGGACCCTACGAGCAGTACTTC.